The entry below gives a single T cell receptor beta chain sequence along with its context. This clone was recorded only once. No antigen is known for it. No much larger clone is present one base from it, and per-base qualities are unavailable. This sample is part of a study of cytomegalovirus exposure and HLA in healthy donors (dated by TCRdb to the late 2010s). Concerning the study at large: An earlier analysis of about 560 of the donors reported 276 Gb of sequence data and 95 million to 140 million unique TCR beta sequences obtained from 180 million or so T cells. To predict cytomegalovirus infection status, the study brought together high-throughput TCR immunosequencing, statistical association of individual TCRs with disease status, and machine learning. All discovery cohort repertoires had been generated on a single sequencing platform. Typing coverage differed by locus: A, B, C, DRB1 and DQB1 were typed in roughly 620-630 donors, DQA1 in 522, DPA1 in around 610, and DPB1 in around 490. Roughly 5 DR-DQ haplotypes were handled as single units for association and clustering, since linkage in the cohort was strong. Rather than drawing on any new phenotypic data, the later analysis identified candidate immune exposures from TCR beta sequences and the way those sequences occurred across donors. Donor age, sex, ethnicity and CMV serostatus were collected together with the repertoire data. Genome-wide SNP genotypes for about 65% of the 666 donors were used in a later genetic analysis, which treated that subset as a discovery cohort. The study profiled the T cell repertoires of about 720 subjects by immunosequencing and related them to cytomegalovirus serostatus. In a later analysis, previously published TCR beta repertoires from fewer than 750 donors were re-analyzed and high-resolution HLA genotyping was added so that TCR occurrence patterns could be studied. Among the roughly 400 genotyped donors, about 83% belonged to the genetic ancestry cluster associated with self-reported Caucasian donors. The study aimed to test whether signatures of past pathogen exposure could be identified by cataloging public T cell receptors. In an earlier analysis of 550 to 700 of the donors, high-throughput TCR beta sequencing was used to judge whether each TCR beta V gene segment behaved as functional or pseudogenic. Among 300 to 500 genotyped donors of the cohort, an average of approximately 240,000 unique TCR beta nucleotide sequences was sequenced per donor, of which roughly 17% were non-productive. HLA typing included class I and class II loci at four-digit resolution. An early release covering 550 to 650 HLA-typed donors comprised about 300 gigabases of sequencing data and roughly 85 million unique TCR sequences. Along with the roughly 610-subject first cohort, a separate validation cohort of over a hundred different subjects was used.

The library came from the immunoSEQ multiplex PCR assay. A mixture of 60 forward primers for TCR Vbeta segments and 13 reverse primers for TCR Jbeta segments was used in the multiplex PCR. The CDR3 region of rearranged TCR beta genes was amplified from genomic DNA by a multiplex PCR assay. The Illumina HiSeq System was used to sequence the amplified TCR beta libraries as 87-base-pair reads. Processing in the source paper ran as follows. Across the 670 or so repertoires, a later analysis counted approximately 75 million unique TCR beta chains, some 11 million of which were shared by at least two donors. Raw reads were error-corrected and collapsed into unique sequences with a nearest-neighbor algorithm that merged closely related sequences to remove PCR and sequencing errors. Alignment of CDR3 sequences to IMGT reference sequences was used to assign V, D and J gene segments. For a sequence to be retained, at least a six-nucleotide match to both a V gene segment and a J gene segment was required. Rearrangements were called productive when the CDR3 lacked stop codons and stayed in frame with V and J; all others were non-productive. CDR3 was defined by IMGT convention, running from the second conserved V-encoded cysteine to the conserved J-encoded phenylalanine. The earlier analysis of some 540 of the donors excluded any sequence lacking an unambiguous match to a single V gene segment. In an earlier analysis of some 590 of the donors, V segments were called functional above 56.7% productive rearrangements and were called segregating when the between-donor standard deviation exceeded 5%. To diagnose cytomegalovirus status from the catalog of TCR beta chain sequences, a statistical classification framework was built. In a later analysis, V and J genes were assigned by comparing TCR nucleotide sequences against IMGT/GENE-DB human TR gene sequences. In a later analysis, CDR3 sequences and most-parsimonious VDJ recombination scenarios were assigned using the TCRdist pipeline. In a later analysis, each TCR beta chain was defined by its CDR3 amino acid sequence together with its V-gene family, and reads lacking a unique V-gene family were excluded. A later analysis removed 450 to 600 highly shared, low-generation-probability nucleotide sequences to deal with suspected cross-contamination and a sequencing artifact. For each public chain, a later analysis derived a clonal expansion index from normalized ranks of inferred template counts within each repertoire. A later analysis computed generation probabilities with a VDJ recombination model fitted to out-of-frame rearrangements, and checked the results against IGoR. In a later analysis, TCR-TCR, TCR-HLA and TCR-CMV co-occurrence was scored with hypergeometric tests, and a repertoire-size bias correction was applied to TCR pairs. False discovery rates were estimated in a later analysis by permuting HLA or CMV assignments 20 times. In a later analysis, co-occurring TCRs were grouped with DBSCAN, and TCRdist sequence similarity was added when clustering was performed within HLA-allele-positive subsets. Repertoires with fewer than 30,000 or more than 120,000 public chains, plus five repertoires with anomalous nucleotide sharing, were excluded from co-occurrence clustering. TCRdb holds this immuneACCESS table with in-frame rearrangements only. Some clones are missing; in checked studies, unresolved V genes explain under half, and the rest has no known cause. D and trimming were read from the DNA, whereas the V and J calls and clone size are those reported in that table. Here the sample has approximately 110,000 clones; about 80% occur a single time. In total, the top ten clones hold around 5% of the sample.

General conclusions and limits of the study: According to a later analysis, parvovirus B19, influenza, CMV and Epstein-Barr virus appeared linked to several top co-occurrence clusters. In a later analysis, HLA-associated TCR beta chains showed more clonal expansion and lower generation probabilities than non-associated chains that were equally common. The 87-base-pair reads could not distinguish some IMGT-functional V segments, including TRBV6-2 and TRBV6-3, so those segments were excluded. Cytomegalovirus status was reported to be diagnosed by the classifier with high specificity and sensitivity in both the original and validation cohorts. In a later analysis, the rate of TCR association differed among HLA loci, with DRB1 alleles having the most associated TCRs and HLA-C alleles having the fewest. Correlated functional status among segregating V segments might reflect linkage disequilibrium, but an unknown experimental factor could not be ruled out. Across donors, most TCR sequences were observed very rarely, whereas some public TCRs were present in many individuals. The presence/absence analyses assumed that sequencing depth was roughly uniform across donors, and that assumption may not be true. A total of about 150 TCR beta chains were listed by the study as associated with cytomegalovirus. It was suggested by the authors that the approach could potentially be generalized to other disease states and immunological phenotypes. In a later analysis, most CMV-associated TCR beta chains were found to appear HLA-restricted, with HLA associations seemingly driven largely by CMV exposure. Three of the identified cytomegalovirus-associated TCR beta chains were confirmed in vitro to be specific for cytomegalovirus antigens. A further reported finding was that TCR beta sequences accurately predicted the HLA-A and HLA-B alleles for most subjects in the first cohort. Because HLA typing was missing for some donors at each locus, association tests included only the typed subset. A group of highly shared sequence variants was considered likely to be a technical artifact of the sequencing pipeline. For the cohort, immune exposure information was limited to CMV serostatus. Because counts were too low, seventeen rarely observed V segments, including chromosome 9 orphons, were excluded from the earlier analysis of several hundred of the donors. Specific HLA alleles were associated with over 15,000 TCR beta sequences at a false discovery rate of 0.05 in a later analysis. Strong co-occurrence of HLA alleles, especially DR and DQ, made assigning TCR associations to individual alleles difficult. A later genetic analysis associated a missense DCLRE1C variant with V-gene and J-gene trimming of TCR beta chains, and an independent cohort replicated the association. This cohort had only TCR beta chains sequenced, and the lack of alpha or paired-chain data limited which features could be detected. In an earlier analysis of about 600 of the donors, most TCR beta V segments appeared in productive rearrangements about 87% or about 30% of the time, broadly matching IMGT annotations. Compared with the approximately 700-donor mean, donors in an Asian-associated ancestry cluster had fewer N-insertions in productive TCRs, according to a later genetic analysis.

V is pruned by 4 bases and J by 2 bases, leaving 5 bases of the junction without a gene match. From the germline V gene, CDR1 is KGHSH and CDR2 is LQKENI. The CDR3 has 15 amino acids, counting the end cysteine and phenylalanine. Just CDR3 DNA is preserved here, 45 bases in frame from base 1. In total, around 600 healthy bone marrow donors made up the cohort. All cohort members were sampled while nominally healthy, although unrecorded immune exposures were likely present. The donor was CMV seropositive and belonged to the group of 250 to 300 seropositive cohort members. Each donor provided a peripheral blood sample, and peripheral blood mononuclear cells were used for TCR beta sequencing. Genomic DNA extraction from the blood cell samples was performed with the Qiagen DNeasy Blood Extraction Kit.

The sequence links TRBV18 to TRBJ2-7; TRBD1 agrees with 10 junctional bases. The sample taken for sequencing was PBMCs. The source of this sequence is a female donor in good health and CMV-seropositive. The CDR3 reads CASSLGQGSPYEQYF. The nucleotides are TGTGCCAGCTCACTGGGACAGGGGTCTCCCTACGAGCAGTACTTC.